Below, 8 T cell receptor beta chains from the same sample are listed, as sequenced in a study of CDR3 diversity in severe acne. In TCRdb, the PCR reads were re-called with MiXCR into one record per CDR3 protein. This table has over 90,000 distinct CDR3 sequences, roughly 51% appearing once. The sample consisted of blood. These receptors were taken from a male donor with acne.

This clonotype was picked up many times. The J gene is TRBJ2-1, the V gene TRBV2, with TRBD2 identical over 11 bases. The germline gives CDR1 SNHLY, CDR2 FYNNEI. The length of the CDR3 is 15 residues. V shed 6 bases, J shed 9 bases, and the junction held 10 bases outside the gene matches. The CDR3 region is CASSGRLAGGGEQFF. In DNA form, the CDR3 reads TGTGCCAGCAGCGGGAGGCTAGCGGGAGGCGGTGAGCAGTTCTTC. The variable domain in full, with the rest retrieved from reference TRBV2 and TRBJ2-1, is EPEVTQTPSHQVTQMGQEVILRCVPISNHLYFYWYRQILGQKVEFLVSFYNNEISEKSEIFDDQFSVERPDGSNFTLKIRSTKLEDSAMYFCASSGRLAGGGEQFFGPGTRLTVL.

The chain recombines TRBV29-1 with TRBJ2-5, with D possibly TRBD2 on 6 matching bases. The CDR3 totals 15 residues. CDR1 is SQVTM and CDR2 is ANQGSEA in the germline V gene. V was pared by 3 bases and J by 4 bases, with 18 bases between. CDR3 nucleotide sequence: TGCAGCGTTGAGCGCTCGTCCGGGGGTAGAGAGACCCAGTACTTC. As protein: CSVERSSGGRETQYF.

This clonotype was picked up a small number of times. The chain recombines TRBV28 with TRBJ1-2, with a weak D call TRBD1 (5 bases). Per germline, CDR1 MDHEN and CDR2 SYDVKM. CDR3 length: 11 residues. Trimming pared 3 bases from V and 8 bases from J, leaving 7 bases between. The CDR3 reads CASSFRDGYTF. The DNA for the CDR3 is TGTGCCAGCAGTTTCAGGGACGGCTACACCTTC.

This clonotype was detected a few times. The chain combines TRBV7-8 with TRBJ2-7, with D hard to call. CDR1 is SGHVS, CDR2 FQNEAQ, per germline. The CDR3 is 14 residues long. V dropped 5 bases and J dropped 6 bases, with 17 bases sitting between them. The CDR3 reads CASSASLGVGEQYF. CDR3 coding DNA: TGTGCCAGCAGCGCCTCGCTCGGAGTGGGCGAGCAGTACTTC.

This clonotype showed up many times. The chain has TRBV11-1 and TRBJ2-5; 10 bases are shared with TRBD2. The V segment lost 3 bases and the J segment 3 bases; nucleotides outside the gene matches: 4. From germline, CDR1 is SGHAT and CDR2 FQDESV (reference sequence). This CDR3 contains 15 residues. The CDR3 loop is CASSLRLAGEETQYF. CDR3 nucleotide sequence: TGTGCCAGCAGCTTGCGGCTAGCGGGAGAAGAGACCCAGTACTTC.

This clonotype was detected ten times or more. The chain couples TRBV28 to TRBJ1-1; the D gene is possibly TRBD1 (5 bases). In germline, CDR1 is MDHEN, CDR2 SYDVKM. V lost 2 bases, J lost 6 bases, and 10 bases lay in between. This CDR3 has 13 residues. CDR3 coding DNA: TGTGCCAGCAGTTTACTCGGGACTCCTGAAGCTTTCTTT. Translated, it gives CASSLLGTPEAFF.

This chain uses TRBV9 with TRBJ2-1; 7 nucleotides align to TRBD2. The CDR3 has 16 residues. Trimming at V came to 4 bases and at J to 1 base, leaving 8 bases not matched to a gene. Germline values: CDR1 SGDLS, CDR2 YYNGEE. The CDR3 DNA follows: TGTGCCAGCAGCCCCACACGGCGGGGGTCCTACAATGAGCAGTTCTTC. Protein sequence: CASSPTRRGSYNEQFF.

Worth noting for this clonotype: A much larger clone differs from this one at a single base, so this may be a read error. Without the conserved terminal phenylalanine or tryptophan, this CDR3 likely stems from a read error. This chain joins TRBV29-1 and TRBJ1-1; a possible D gene is TRBD1 (6 bases). V was trimmed by 3 bases and J by 0 bases, leaving 8 bases between them. This CDR3 spans 13 amino acids. CDR1 is SQVTM and CDR2 is ANQGSEA in the germline V gene. The CDR3 DNA is TGCAGCGTTGAGTCAGGGGTGAACACTGAAGCTTTCCTT. Amino acid sequence: CSVESGVNTEAFL.